Below are 17 T cell receptor beta chains sequenced from a single sample in a study of blood T cells in healthy people across ages. Together with a sample-barcoded 5' primer, a J-beta primer mix was included in a second PCR lasting about 6 to 11 cycles. TCRdb re-called the 5' RACE reads with MiXCR, one entry per CDR3 protein. The sample records around 1,000,000 distinct CDR3 sequences, around 25% being singletons. This same sample was also taken into another study, of T cells of mothers and their children.

Sequencing input: blood. The receptors were gathered from a girl aged 2-10 years in good health.

This clonotype was counted only a few times. The genes are TRBV29-1 and TRBJ2-5, with D uncertain. The CDR3 consists of 13 residues. CDR1 SQVTM and CDR2 ANQGSEA come from the germline V gene. The V and J ends lost 4 bases and 4 bases respectively, with 13 bases between them. CDR3 protein: CSVVPRGLETQYF. The DNA for the CDR3 is TGCAGCGTTGTACCGCGTGGGTTAGAGACCCAGTACTTC.

This clonotype was detected a few times. This chain uses TRBV29-1 with TRBJ2-7; D could derive from TRBD1 or TRBD2 (5 bases each). This CDR3 comprises 13 residues. V shed 6 bases and J shed 3 bases, with 15 bases lying between them. The V gene's germline CDR1 is SQVTM and CDR2 ANQGSEA. CDR3 nucleotides: TGCAGCGTCGAGGGGACGGAAAACTACGAGCAGTACTTC. Its translation: CSVEGTENYEQYF.

The CDR3 nucleotides read TGTGCCGCTAGCCTCAATGGAGAGGAGCAGTTCTTC. As protein: CAASLNGEEQFF. This rearrangement joins TRBV4-2 to TRBJ2-1, with a weak D call TRBD2 (5 bases). The germline V and J ends were trimmed by 11 bases and 10 bases, with 18 bases remaining between them. The CDR3 contains 12 residues. Germline assignment: CDR1 LGHNA and CDR2 YNFKEQ.

Only a few counts were recorded for this clonotype. This chain joins TRBV2 and TRBJ2-2, with 12 bases lining up with TRBD2. Trimming took 6 bases from V and 0 from J; bases not matched to a gene: 5. The germline CDR1 and CDR2 sequences are SNHLY and FYNNEI. The CDR3 totals 17 residues. The CDR3 DNA follows: TGTGCCAGCAGCGGGACTAGCGGGCAATCGAACACCGGGGAGCTGTTTTTT. Translation gives CASSGTSGQSNTGELFF.

The table lists this clonotype with a few counts. The chain joins TRBV27 to TRBJ1-4; D might be TRBD1 (5 bases). CDR3 length equals 15 residues. The germline V and J ends were trimmed by 1 base and 6 bases, with 12 bases remaining between them. CDR1 MNHEY and CDR2 SMNVEV come from the germline V gene (reference sequence). CDR3 DNA sequence: TGTGCCAGCAGTTTATGGGGCGACGGGGATGAAAAACTGTTTTTT. Translated: CASSLWGDGDEKLFF.

This clonotype was seen a handful of times. This sequence joins TRBV20-1 and TRBJ2-7, with D possibly being TRBD2 (6 bases). V shed 3 bases and J shed 3 bases, with 9 bases lying between them. This CDR3 is 12 amino acids long. Germline V CDR1 and CDR2: DFQATT, SNEGSKA (reference sequence). Here the CDR3 DNA reads TGCAGTGCTAGGGGGGGAGACTACGAGCAGTACTTC. Translating gives CSARGGDYEQYF.

DNA for the CDR3: TGTGCCAGCAGCTTAGCGCCGACAGTGAACACTGAAGCTTTCTTT. Encoded protein: CASSLAPTVNTEAFF. The gene calls are TRBV7-2 and TRBJ1-1; maybe TRBD1 (5 bases). V was cut by 0 bases and J by 0 bases, with 8 bases left in between. Germline-derived CDR1 and CDR2 are SGHTA and FQGNSA. This CDR3 has 15 amino acids.

The chain couples TRBV12-3 or TRBV12-4 to TRBJ1-5; the D is unclear. This CDR3 is built from 12 residues. V gave up 6 bases and J gave up 8 bases, with 11 bases separating them. The CDR3 nucleotides are TGTGCCAGCAGAAATGGTGCAGAGCCCCAGCATTTT. The encoded protein is CASRNGAEPQHF.

A few counts support this clonotype. The chain carries TRBV12-3 or TRBV12-4 and TRBJ2-5; 9 bases map to TRBD1. The CDR3 length is 19 residues. After removal of 2 bases from V and 2 bases from J, the junction contained 15 bases not matched to a gene. CDR3 in DNA: TGTGCCAGCAGTTTACCGGATTGGGGGACAGGGTTTTTACAAGAGACCCAGTACTTC. It encodes CASSLPDWGTGFLQETQYF.

This clonotype turned up a few times. At one boundary the junction diverges from the germline segment, which might be a read error. The chain uses TRBV29-1 and TRBJ2-5; a possible D gene is TRBD1 (5 bases). The CDR3 contains 16 residues. Germline CDR1 is SQVTM and CDR2 is ANQGSEA. The CDR3: CSVEDGAVKTYNEQFF. CDR3 DNA: TGCAGCGTTGAAGATGGGGCAGTCAAAACCTACAATGAGCAATTCTTC.

The V call is TRBV7-2, the J call TRBJ2-2; D is tentatively TRBD1 or TRBD2 (6 bases each). CDR1 and CDR2 from the germline V gene are SGHTA and FQGNSA. The CDR3 runs 15 residues. The V and J ends lost 6 bases and 3 bases respectively, with 14 bases between them. DNA of the CDR3: TGTGCCAGCAGGACCCGGGGGCTGGACACCGGGGAGCTGTTTTTT. It encodes CASRTRGLDTGELFF.

The gene calls are TRBV5-1 and TRBJ2-5; D possibly uses TRBD1 or TRBD2 (6 bases each). V gave up 4 bases and J gave up 5 bases, with 15 bases separating them. The CDR3 length is 14 residues. Germline values: CDR1 SGHRS, CDR2 YFSETQ. CDR3 amino acids: CASSPSGGDETQYF. In DNA form, the CDR3 reads TGCGCCAGCAGCCCCTCCGGGGGCGATGAGACCCAGTACTTC.

This clonotype appeared a few times. This chain links TRBV4-3 with TRBJ2-5; 7 nucleotides align to TRBD2. Germline CDR1 reads LGHNA; CDR2 reads YSLEER. This CDR3 region has 18 residues. The junction had 14 bases not matched to a gene; V was cut back by 2 bases and J by 2 bases. The CDR3 coding sequence is TGCGCCAGCAGCCAAACGGTGCTCCCGGGAGGCCTTCAAGAGACCCAGTACTTC. It codes for CASSQTVLPGGLQETQYF.

This clonotype was observed a handful of times. J is TRBJ2-1 and V is TRBV4-1; 7 bases fit TRBD2. Germline CDR1 and CDR2: MGHRA and YSYEKL. V lost 0 bases to trimming and J lost 6 bases; unmatched junction nucleotides: 5. This CDR3 has 15 residues. CDR3 amino acids: CASSQDWASGNEQFF. In DNA, the CDR3 is TGCGCCAGCAGCCAAGATTGGGCTAGCGGCAATGAGCAGTTCTTC.

This clonotype appeared a few times. The chain combines TRBV24-1 with TRBJ2-5, with D possibly TRBD2 on 5 matching bases. The CDR3 is 13 residues long. The germline V gene encodes CDR1 KGHDR and CDR2 SFDVKD. V was clipped by 9 bases and J by 0 bases, with 10 bases between them. The CDR3 DNA reads as TGTGCCACCGGAGAGCGGAACCAAGAGACCCAGTACTTC. Translating it yields CATGERNQETQYF.

The chain has TRBV7-2 and TRBJ2-7; D gene uncertain. In germline, CDR1 is SGHTA, CDR2 FQGNSA. With 5 bases removed from V and 3 bases from J, the gap between germline ends came to 11 bases. This CDR3 contains 13 residues. The CDR3 reads CASSTLGNYEQYF. CDR3 DNA sequence: TGTGCCAGCAGCACCCTAGGGAACTACGAGCAGTACTTC.

The chain employs TRBV27 and TRBJ2-7, with 10 bases fitting TRBD2. Germline V gene data show CDR1 as MNHEY and CDR2 as SMNVEV (reference sequence). V dropped 5 bases and J dropped 3; count of bases not matched to a gene: 13. This CDR3 contains 17 residues. The CDR3 reads CASSPLLLAGTNYEQYF. The CDR3 nucleotides are TGTGCCAGCAGTCCCCTACTACTAGCGGGGACGAACTACGAGCAGTACTTC.